This T cell receptor (beta chain) was captured in a study of blood T cell repertoires in COVID-19. On the study more broadly: Acute-phase and convalescent COVID-19 samples originated in the United States, Italy and Spain. PBMCs, B-cell-depleted T cells, or T cells were the source of the cDNA or gDNA that made up the material.

This CDR3 contains 14 residues. From germline, CDR1 is SGHVS and CDR2 FQNEAQ. Trimming stripped 5 bases from V and 1 base from J, with 11 bases between. The authors' processing: Researchers report that nucleated cell counts were estimated from reference gene primer amplification. TCRdb's table, derived via immunoSEQ multiplex PCR, lists solely in-frame clones and lacks some. That table is the source of V, J and clone size, and D and trimming were worked out from the DNA. The sample has around 270,000 clones, more than 75% seen once; the top ten hold over 7.5%. This clone was seen once. The material sequenced was peripheral blood. The V call is TRBV7-8, the J call TRBJ1-1; D is undetermined. The sequence was obtained from a man between 35 and 55 years old who had recovered from COVID-19. CDR3 sequence reads: CASSPSGGNTEAFF. For the CDR3, the DNA is TGTGCCAGCAGCCCCTCTGGAGGGAACACTGAAGCTTTCTTT.